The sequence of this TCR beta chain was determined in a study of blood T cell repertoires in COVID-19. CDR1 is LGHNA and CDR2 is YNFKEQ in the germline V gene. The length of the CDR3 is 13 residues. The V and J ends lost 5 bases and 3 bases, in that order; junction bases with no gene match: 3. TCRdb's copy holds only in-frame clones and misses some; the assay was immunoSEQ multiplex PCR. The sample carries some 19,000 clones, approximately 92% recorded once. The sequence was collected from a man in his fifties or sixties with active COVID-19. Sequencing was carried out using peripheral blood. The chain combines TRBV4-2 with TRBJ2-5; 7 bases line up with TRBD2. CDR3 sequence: CASSKSGEETQYF. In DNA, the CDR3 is TGTGCCAGCAGCAAAAGCGGGGAAGAGACCCAGTACTTC.